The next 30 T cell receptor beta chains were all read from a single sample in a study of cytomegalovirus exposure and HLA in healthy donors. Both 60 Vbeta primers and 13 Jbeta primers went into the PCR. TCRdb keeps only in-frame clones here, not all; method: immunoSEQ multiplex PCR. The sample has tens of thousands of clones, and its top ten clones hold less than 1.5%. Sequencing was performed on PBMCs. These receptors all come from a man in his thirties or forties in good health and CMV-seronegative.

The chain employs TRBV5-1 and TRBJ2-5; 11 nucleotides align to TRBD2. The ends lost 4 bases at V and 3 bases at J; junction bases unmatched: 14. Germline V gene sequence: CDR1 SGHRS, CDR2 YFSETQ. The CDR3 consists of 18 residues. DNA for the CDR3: TGCGCCAGCAGCCGATTCACTAGCGGGAGAAACTTGGAAGAGACCCAGTACTTC. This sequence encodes CASSRFTSGRNLEETQYF.

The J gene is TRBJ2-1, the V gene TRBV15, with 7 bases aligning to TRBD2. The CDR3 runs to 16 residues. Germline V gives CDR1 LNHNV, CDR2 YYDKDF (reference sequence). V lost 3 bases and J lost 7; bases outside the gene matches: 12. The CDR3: CATSSLRLATGNEQFF. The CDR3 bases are TGTGCCACCAGCAGCCTCCGACTAGCCACGGGAAATGAGCAGTTCTTC.

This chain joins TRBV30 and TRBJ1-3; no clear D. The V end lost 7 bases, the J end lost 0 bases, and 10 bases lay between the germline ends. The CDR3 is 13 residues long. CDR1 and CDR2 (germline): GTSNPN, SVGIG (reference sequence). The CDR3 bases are TGTGCCTCGCAGGCTACCTCTGGAAACACCATATATTTT. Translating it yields CASQATSGNTIYF.

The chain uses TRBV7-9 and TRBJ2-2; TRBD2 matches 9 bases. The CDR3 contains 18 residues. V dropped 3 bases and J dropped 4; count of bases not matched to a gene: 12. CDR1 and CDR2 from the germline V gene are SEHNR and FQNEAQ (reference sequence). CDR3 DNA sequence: TGTGCCAGCAGCTTCCTAGCGGGAAAGGGGAGCTCCACCGGGGAGCTGTTTTTT. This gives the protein CASSFLAGKGSSTGELFF. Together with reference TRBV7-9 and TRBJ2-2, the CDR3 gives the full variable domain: DTGVSQNPRHKITKRGQNVTFRCDPISEHNRLYWYRQTLGQGPEFLTYFQNEAQLEKSRLLSDRFSAERPKGSFSTLEIQRTEQGDSAMYLCASSFLAGKGSSTGELFFGEGSRLTVL.

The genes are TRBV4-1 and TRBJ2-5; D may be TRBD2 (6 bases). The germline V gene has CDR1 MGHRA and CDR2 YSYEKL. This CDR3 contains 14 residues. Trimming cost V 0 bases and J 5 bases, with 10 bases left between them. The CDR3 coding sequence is TGCGCCAGCAGCCAAGAAGAGGGGAGGGAGACCCAGTACTTC. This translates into CASSQEEGRETQYF.

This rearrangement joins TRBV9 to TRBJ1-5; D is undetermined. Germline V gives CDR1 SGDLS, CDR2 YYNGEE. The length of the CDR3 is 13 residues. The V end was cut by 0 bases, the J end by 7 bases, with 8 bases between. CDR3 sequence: CASSVGPRQPQHF. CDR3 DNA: TGTGCCAGCAGCGTAGGCCCCCGGCAGCCCCAGCATTTT. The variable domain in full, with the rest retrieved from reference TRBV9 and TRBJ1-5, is DSGVTQTPKHLITATGQRVTLRCSPRSGDLSVYWYQQSLDQGLQFLIQYYNGEERAKGNILERFSAQQFPDLHSELNLSSLELGDSALYFCASSVGPRQPQHFGDGTRLSIL.

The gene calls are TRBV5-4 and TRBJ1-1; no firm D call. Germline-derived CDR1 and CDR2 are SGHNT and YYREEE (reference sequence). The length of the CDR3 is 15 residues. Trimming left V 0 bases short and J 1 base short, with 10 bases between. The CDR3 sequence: CASSLVGFRNTEAFF. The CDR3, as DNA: TGTGCCAGCAGCTTGGTTGGTTTCAGGAACACTGAAGCTTTCTTT.

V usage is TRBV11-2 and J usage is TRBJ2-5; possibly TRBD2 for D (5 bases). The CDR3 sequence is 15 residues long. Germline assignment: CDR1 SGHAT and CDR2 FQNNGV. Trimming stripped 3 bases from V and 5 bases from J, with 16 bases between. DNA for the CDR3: TGTGCCAGCAGCTTGAACAGAGGGCGGTTGGAGACCCAGTACTTC. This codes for CASSLNRGRLETQYF.

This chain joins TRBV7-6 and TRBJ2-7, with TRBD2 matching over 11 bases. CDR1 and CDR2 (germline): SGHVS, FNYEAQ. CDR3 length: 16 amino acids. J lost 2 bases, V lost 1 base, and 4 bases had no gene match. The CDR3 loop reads CASSLVAGGSAYEQYF. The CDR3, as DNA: TGTGCCAGCAGCTTAGTAGCGGGGGGGAGCGCCTACGAGCAGTACTTC.

CDR3 coding DNA: TGTGCCAGCAGTTCCCAGACATCTCGCTATGGCTACACCTTC. This codes for CASSSQTSRYGYTF. The V gene is TRBV6-5, the J gene TRBJ1-2, with D hard to call. The CDR3 is 14 residues long. The germline V gene encodes CDR1 MNHEY and CDR2 SVGAGI. With 4 bases removed from V and 4 bases from J, the gap between germline ends came to 13 bases.

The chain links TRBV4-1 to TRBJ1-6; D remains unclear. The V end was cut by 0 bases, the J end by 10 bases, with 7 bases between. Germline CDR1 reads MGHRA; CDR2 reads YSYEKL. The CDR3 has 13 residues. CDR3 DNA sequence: TGCGCCAGCAGCCAAGAAAGCGAGTCACCCCTCCACTTT. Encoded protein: CASSQESESPLHF.

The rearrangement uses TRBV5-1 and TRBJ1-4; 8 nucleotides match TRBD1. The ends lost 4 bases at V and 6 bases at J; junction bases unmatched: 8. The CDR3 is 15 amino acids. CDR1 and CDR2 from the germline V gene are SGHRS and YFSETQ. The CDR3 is CASSQPGQAHEKLFF. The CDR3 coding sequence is TGCGCCAGCAGCCAACCGGGACAGGCGCATGAAAAACTGTTTTTT.

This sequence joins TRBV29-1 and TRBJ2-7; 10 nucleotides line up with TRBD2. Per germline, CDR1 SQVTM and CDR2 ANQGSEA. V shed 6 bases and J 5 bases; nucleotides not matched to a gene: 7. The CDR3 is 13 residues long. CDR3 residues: CSVTPSGRNEQYF. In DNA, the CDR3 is TGCAGCGTGACTCCTAGCGGGAGAAACGAGCAGTACTTC.

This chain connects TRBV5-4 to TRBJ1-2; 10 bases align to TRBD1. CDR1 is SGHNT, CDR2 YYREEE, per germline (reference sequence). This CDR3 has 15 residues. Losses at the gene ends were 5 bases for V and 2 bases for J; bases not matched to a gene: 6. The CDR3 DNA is TGTGCCAGCAGATTTCCGGGACAGGGGAACTATGGCTACACCTTC. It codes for CASRFPGQGNYGYTF.

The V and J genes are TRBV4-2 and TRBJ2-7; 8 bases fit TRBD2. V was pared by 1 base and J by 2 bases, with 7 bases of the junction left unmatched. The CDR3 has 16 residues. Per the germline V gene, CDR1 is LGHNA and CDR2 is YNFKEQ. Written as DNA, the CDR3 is TGTGCCAGCAGCCAAGCCGGGGGGGAGTACCCCTACGAGCAGTACTTC. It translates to CASSQAGGEYPYEQYF.

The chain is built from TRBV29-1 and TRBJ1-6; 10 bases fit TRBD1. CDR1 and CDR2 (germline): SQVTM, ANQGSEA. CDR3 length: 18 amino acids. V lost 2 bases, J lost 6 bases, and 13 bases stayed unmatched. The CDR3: CSVETFGDRGLANSPLHF. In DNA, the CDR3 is TGCAGCGTTGAAACCTTTGGGGACAGGGGCCTCGCTAATTCACCCCTCCACTTT.

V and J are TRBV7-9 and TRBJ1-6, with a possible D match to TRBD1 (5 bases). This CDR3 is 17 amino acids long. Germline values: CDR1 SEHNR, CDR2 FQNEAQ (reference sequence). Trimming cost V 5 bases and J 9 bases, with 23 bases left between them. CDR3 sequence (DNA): TGTGCCAGCAGCCCAGGTTCCGGCACAGGTTATGGTTCACCCCTCCACTTT. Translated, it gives CASSPGSGTGYGSPLHF.

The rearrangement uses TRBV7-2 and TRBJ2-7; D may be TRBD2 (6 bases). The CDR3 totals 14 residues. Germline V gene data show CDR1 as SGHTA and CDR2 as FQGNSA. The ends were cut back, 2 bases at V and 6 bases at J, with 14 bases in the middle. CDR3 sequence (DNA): TGTGCCAGCAGCTTAAACAGCTGGGGAGGCGAGCAGTACTTC. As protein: CASSLNSWGGEQYF.

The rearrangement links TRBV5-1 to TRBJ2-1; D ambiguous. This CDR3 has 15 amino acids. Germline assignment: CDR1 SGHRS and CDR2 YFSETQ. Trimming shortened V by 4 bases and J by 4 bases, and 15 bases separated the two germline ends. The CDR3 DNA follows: TGCGCCAGCAGCCTGGGCCAGACATCTTACAATGAGCAGTTCTTC. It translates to CASSLGQTSYNEQFF.

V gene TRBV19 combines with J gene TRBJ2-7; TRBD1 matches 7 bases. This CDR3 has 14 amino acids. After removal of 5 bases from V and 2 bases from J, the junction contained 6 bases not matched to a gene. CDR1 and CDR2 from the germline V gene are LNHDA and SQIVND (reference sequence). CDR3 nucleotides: TGTGCCAGTAGTCTACAGGGGTCGCCCTACGAGCAGTACTTC. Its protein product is CASSLQGSPYEQYF.

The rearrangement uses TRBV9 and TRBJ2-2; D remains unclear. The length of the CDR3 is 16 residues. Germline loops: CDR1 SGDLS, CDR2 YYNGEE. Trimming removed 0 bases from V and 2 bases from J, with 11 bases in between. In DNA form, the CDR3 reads TGTGCCAGCAGCGTAGTTGCTCAGGTCAACACCGGGGAGCTGTTTTTT. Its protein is CASSVVAQVNTGELFF.

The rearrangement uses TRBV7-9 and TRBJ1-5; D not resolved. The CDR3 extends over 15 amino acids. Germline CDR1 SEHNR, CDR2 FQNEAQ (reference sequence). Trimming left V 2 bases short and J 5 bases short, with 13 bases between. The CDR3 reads CASSLFGEPHQPQHF. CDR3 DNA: TGTGCCAGCAGCTTATTCGGGGAACCTCATCAGCCCCAGCATTTT.

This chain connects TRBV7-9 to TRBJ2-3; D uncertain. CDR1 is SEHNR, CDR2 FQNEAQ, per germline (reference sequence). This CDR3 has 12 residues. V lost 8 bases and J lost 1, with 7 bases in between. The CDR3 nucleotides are TGTGCCAGCCTGGCGGGCACAGATACGCAGTATTTT. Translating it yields CASLAGTDTQYF.

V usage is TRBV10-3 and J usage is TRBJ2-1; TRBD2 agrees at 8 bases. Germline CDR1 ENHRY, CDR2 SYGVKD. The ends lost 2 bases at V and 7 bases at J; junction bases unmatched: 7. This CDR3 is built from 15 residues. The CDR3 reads CAISEVSGSRNEQFF. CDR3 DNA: TGTGCCATCAGTGAGGTGAGCGGGAGTCGGAATGAGCAGTTCTTC.

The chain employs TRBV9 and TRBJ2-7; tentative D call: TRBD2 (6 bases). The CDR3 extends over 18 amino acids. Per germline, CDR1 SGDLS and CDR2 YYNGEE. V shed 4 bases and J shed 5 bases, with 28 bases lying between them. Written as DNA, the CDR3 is TGTGCCAGCAGCCCGGGAGTTCTAGTTTCCCCACGGTATGACGAGCAGTACTTC. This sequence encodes CASSPGVLVSPRYDEQYF.

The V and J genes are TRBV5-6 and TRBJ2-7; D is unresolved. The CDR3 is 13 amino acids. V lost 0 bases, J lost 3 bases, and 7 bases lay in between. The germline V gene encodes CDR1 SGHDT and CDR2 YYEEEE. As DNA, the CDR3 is TGTGCCAGCAGCTTGGTGGGCTACTACGAGCAGTACTTC. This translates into CASSLVGYYEQYF.

CDR3 nucleotide sequence: TGTGCCAGCAGCGTAGCGCCAGGGTTGGCCTACGAGCAGTACTTC. Residues: CASSVAPGLAYEQYF. The V call is TRBV9, the J call TRBJ2-7; tentative D call: TRBD1 (5 bases). V shed 0 bases and J shed 2 bases, with 12 bases lying between them. The CDR3 is 15 residues long. CDR1 and CDR2 from the germline V gene are SGDLS and YYNGEE.

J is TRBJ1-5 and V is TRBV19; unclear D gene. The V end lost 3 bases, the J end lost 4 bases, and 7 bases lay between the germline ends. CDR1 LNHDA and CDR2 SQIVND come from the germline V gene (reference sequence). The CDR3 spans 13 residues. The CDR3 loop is CASSIRQNQPQHF. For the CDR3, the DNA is TGTGCCAGTAGTATCCGACAAAATCAGCCCCAGCATTTT.

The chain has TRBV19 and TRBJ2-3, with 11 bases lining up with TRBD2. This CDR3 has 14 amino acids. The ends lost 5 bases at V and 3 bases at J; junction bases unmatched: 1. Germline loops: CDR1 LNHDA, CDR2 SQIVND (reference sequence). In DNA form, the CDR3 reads TGTGCCAGTAGTCTAGCGGGAGGAACAGATACGCAGTATTTT. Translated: CASSLAGGTDTQYF.

CDR3: CASASPSGTEAFF. Here the CDR3 DNA reads TGTGCCAGCGCCTCACCTTCGGGCACTGAAGCTTTCTTT. The chain is built from TRBV6-6 and TRBJ1-1, with D hard to call. This CDR3 is built from 13 residues. Trimming stripped 8 bases from V and 4 bases from J, with 14 bases between. The germline gives CDR1 MNHNY, CDR2 SVGAGI (reference sequence).